The 22 T cell receptor beta chains below were found in one sample sequenced in a study of blood T cell repertoires in COVID-19. The method was immunoSEQ multiplex PCR; TCRdb's version includes in-frame clones alone and lacks a portion of them. The sample yields under 550,000 clones, about 90% seen once. Sequences were obtained from peripheral blood. All receptors derive from a young man with COVID-19, enrolled during active disease.

The chain recombines TRBV19 with TRBJ1-6, with D possibly being TRBD1 (6 bases). CDR1 is LNHDA and CDR2 is SQIVND in the germline V gene (reference sequence). The CDR3 consists of 15 residues. V was trimmed by 6 bases and J by 2 bases, leaving 11 bases between them. The DNA for the CDR3 is TGTGCCAGTAGCCAGGGGAAGGCCTATAATTCACCCCTCCACTTT. Translated, it gives CASSQGKAYNSPLHF.

The rearrangement joins TRBV9 to TRBJ2-1; 10 positions match TRBD2. This CDR3 spans 16 amino acids. The V gene end was trimmed by 0 bases and the J gene end by 4 bases; junction bases not matched to a gene: 4. Germline lookup yields CDR1 SGDLS and CDR2 YYNGEE. The CDR3 sequence: CASSVEAGGGYNEQFF. In DNA form, the CDR3 reads TGTGCCAGCAGCGTAGAAGCGGGAGGGGGTTACAATGAGCAGTTCTTC.

The chain carries TRBV5-6 and TRBJ2-1; 10 bases map to TRBD2. Losses at the gene ends were 0 bases for V and 7 bases for J; bases not matched to a gene: 4. CDR1 and CDR2 (germline): SGHDT, YYEEEE. The CDR3 covers 15 residues. The CDR3 DNA reads as TGTGCCAGCAGCTTGGGGAGTAGCGGGGGGAATGAGCAGTTCTTC. Amino acids: CASSLGSSGGNEQFF.

J is TRBJ2-7 and V is TRBV7-2, with TRBD1 matching 8 bases. Germline CDR1 and CDR2: SGHTA and FQGNSA. V was clipped by 2 bases and J by 4 bases; unmatched bases: 4. CDR3 size: 14 residues. CDR3 bases: TGTGCCAGCAGCTTAAGGGACAGGTTGTACGAGCAGTACTTC. Its protein is CASSLRDRLYEQYF.

The chain combines TRBV5-6 with TRBJ2-5; D is undetermined. V lost 2 bases and J 1 base, leaving 12 bases between the germline ends. Germline CDR1 and CDR2: SGHDT and YYEEEE. This CDR3 comprises 15 residues. As DNA, the CDR3 is TGTGCCAGCAGCTTTGGGTCAGGTTTCCAAGAGACCCAGTACTTC. Protein: CASSFGSGFQETQYF.

CDR3 sequence: CSASRAAGGGELFF. DNA for the CDR3: TGCAGTGCTAGTCGGGCGGCCGGGGGCGGGGAGCTGTTTTTT. The chain uses TRBV20-1 and TRBJ2-2, with D tentatively TRBD2 (6 bases). The CDR3 contains 14 residues. CDR1 and CDR2 (germline): DFQATT, SNEGSKA (reference sequence). The V and J ends lost 3 bases and 7 bases respectively, with 15 bases between them.

The chain carries TRBV7-9 and TRBJ2-1, with 10 bases that match TRBD1. Per germline, CDR1 SEHNR and CDR2 FQNEAQ (reference sequence). This CDR3 has 15 residues. J was trimmed by 3 bases and V by 5 bases; bases with no gene match: 4. CDR3 protein: CASSIRTGGYNEQFF. DNA for the CDR3: TGTGCCAGCAGCATCCGGACAGGGGGCTACAATGAGCAGTTCTTC.

The chain combines TRBV24-1 with TRBJ2-5, with TRBD2 matching 7 bases. The CDR3 spans 16 residues. With V trimmed by 2 bases and J by 1 base, 6 bases remained unmatched. Germline CDR1 and CDR2: KGHDR and SFDVKD. As DNA, the CDR3 is TGTGCCACCAGTGATTCCGAGCGGGGTGGCCAAGAGACCCAGTACTTC. It translates to CATSDSERGGQETQYF.

This clone was detected once. For the CDR3, the DNA is TGTGCCAGCAGTTTATCCTACAGGGGGGACACTGAAGCTTTCTTT. Residues: CASSLSYRGDTEAFF. This sequence joins TRBV27 and TRBJ1-1; 8 bases agree with TRBD1. CDR3 length equals 15 residues. Germline lookup yields CDR1 MNHEY and CDR2 SMNVEV (reference sequence). After removal of 0 bases from V and 3 bases from J, the junction contained 3 bases not matched to a gene.

The V and J genes are TRBV20-1 and TRBJ2-7; the D gene is possibly TRBD2 (5 bases). Germline V CDR1 and CDR2: DFQATT, SNEGSKA (reference sequence). Trimming took 7 bases from V and 4 from J, leaving 11 bases between them. The CDR3 loop spans 11 amino acids. CDR3 amino acids: CSVWETYEQYF. Here the CDR3 DNA reads TGCAGTGTCTGGGAGACGTACGAGCAGTACTTC.

This clone was observed once. The CDR3 DNA reads as TGTGCCAGCAGCCCAGGGGGGACAGGGGTAGGCACTGAAGCTTTCTTT. This encodes CASSPGGTGVGTEAFF. The chain joins TRBV5-8 to TRBJ1-1, with 10 bases that match TRBD1. V was pared by 4 bases and J by 4 bases, with 10 bases of the junction left unmatched. The CDR3 runs to 16 residues. The germline V gene has CDR1 SGHTS and CDR2 YDEGEE.

The chain carries TRBV6-5 and TRBJ2-3; TRBD2 is a possible D gene (5 bases). Between the trimmed V and J ends, which lost 2 bases and 3 bases, there was a span of 9 bases. Germline values: CDR1 MNHEY, CDR2 SVGAGI. The CDR3 is 14 amino acids. DNA for the CDR3: TGTGCCAGCAGTTACACCCTAGCTACAGATACGCAGTATTTT. Translated, it gives CASSYTLATDTQYF.

The chain couples TRBV5-6 to TRBJ2-1; TRBD2 aligns across 7 bases. CDR1 and CDR2 (germline): SGHDT, YYEEEE. This CDR3 has 15 residues. The V and J ends lost 2 bases and 5 bases, in that order; junction bases with no gene match: 7. The CDR3, as DNA: TGTGCCAGCAGCTTTGGCGGGAGCTCGAACAATGAGCAGTTCTTC. This gives the protein CASSFGGSSNNEQFF.

V gene TRBV6-5 combines with J gene TRBJ1-1; 10 bases match TRBD1. CDR3 length: 14 residues. The junction had 5 bases not matched to a gene; V was cut back by 6 bases and J by 4 bases. Germline assignment: CDR1 MNHEY and CDR2 SVGAGI. This CDR3 reads CASSRDRGPTEAFF. The CDR3, as DNA: TGTGCCAGCAGCCGAGACAGGGGGCCCACTGAAGCTTTCTTT.

The rearrangement uses TRBV4-2 and TRBJ2-3; TRBD2 matches at 9 bases. The CDR3 is 18 residues long. Per the germline V gene, CDR1 is LGHNA and CDR2 is YNFKEQ. Losses at the gene ends were 0 bases for V and 1 base for J; bases not matched to a gene: 8. CDR3 in DNA: TGTGCCAGCAGCCAAGAATGGGCGGCTAGCGGGGGCACAGATACGCAGTATTTT. This gives the protein CASSQEWAASGGTDTQYF.

This chain connects TRBV7-9 to TRBJ2-1; D not resolved. The CDR3 has 14 residues. Deletions cut 5 bases from V and 6 bases from J, with 14 bases between. The germline gives CDR1 SEHNR, CDR2 FQNEAQ (reference sequence). The CDR3 spells CASSPPGAGNEQFF. In DNA, the CDR3 is TGTGCCAGCAGCCCACCCGGAGCTGGCAATGAGCAGTTCTTC.

The chain recombines TRBV2 with TRBJ1-5; 9 bases agree with TRBD1. Germline CDR1 SNHLY, CDR2 FYNNEI. V lost 6 bases and J lost 5; bases outside the gene matches: 11. The CDR3 has 16 residues. The CDR3 DNA follows: TGTGCCAGCAGCCCGGTGACAGGGGGTATCGATCAGCCCCAGCATTTT. Its translation is CASSPVTGGIDQPQHF.

This rearrangement joins TRBV15 to TRBJ2-7; TRBD2 agrees at 10 bases. This CDR3 comprises 18 residues. Germline trimming cut 3 bases from V and 2 bases from J; bases unmatched to any gene: 13. Germline CDR1 and CDR2: LNHNV and YYDKDF (reference sequence). The CDR3 sequence is CATSSWAVAGGRAYEQYF. The CDR3 nucleotides read TGTGCCACCAGCAGTTGGGCCGTAGCGGGAGGCAGAGCCTACGAGCAGTACTTC.

This chain connects TRBV5-6 to TRBJ2-5, with D possibly TRBD1 on 5 matching bases. Trimming took off 2 bases at V and 5 bases at J, with 13 bases between the two ends. Germline values: CDR1 SGHDT, CDR2 YYEEEE. The CDR3 covers 14 residues. This chain's CDR3 is CASSFRGRVETQYF. The DNA for the CDR3 is TGTGCCAGCAGCTTTAGGGGCAGGGTGGAGACCCAGTACTTC.

This chain joins TRBV18 and TRBJ2-6; the D gene is possibly TRBD1 (6 bases). V gave up 0 bases and J gave up 2 bases, with 8 bases separating them. The length of the CDR3 is 16 residues. Per germline, CDR1 KGHSH and CDR2 LQKENI. The CDR3, as DNA: TGTGCCAGCTCACCACCTTCAGGGGCTGGGGCCAACGTCCTGACTTTC. Translated: CASSPPSGAGANVLTF.

V gene TRBV7-9 combines with J gene TRBJ1-1; possible D gene TRBD1, 5 bases. CDR1 and CDR2 (germline): SEHNR, FQNEAQ (reference sequence). CDR3 size: 13 residues. The ends were cut back, 1 base at V and 6 bases at J, with 9 bases in the middle. The CDR3 reads CASSLGAGPEAFF. The CDR3 DNA sequence: TGTGCCAGCAGCTTAGGGGCGGGGCCTGAAGCTTTCTTT.

The V gene is TRBV3-1 (or the pseudogene TRBV3-2), the J gene TRBJ1-1; no reliable D call. This CDR3 is built from 14 residues. The V end lost 1 base, the J end lost 5 bases, and 11 bases lay between the germline ends. CDR1 LGHDT and CDR2 YNNKEL come from the germline V gene (reference sequence). The CDR3 coding sequence is TGTGCCAGCAGCCAAGTGGCAGCCGGGACTGAAGCTTTCTTT. It is translated as CASSQVAAGTEAFF.